The rows below give T cell receptor beta chains drawn from one sample of a study of vaccination and CD4 T cells after COVID-19. The antigens of these receptors remain unknown. TCRdb analysed the PCR reads with MiXCR anew, one entry per CDR3 protein. The sample lists several thousand distinct CDR3 sequences, 60% to 80% occurring once. The material sequenced was cultured CD4+ T cells from blood, taken after SARS-CoV-2 vaccination. These receptors were obtained from a human donor with COVID-19. CDR3s include the opening cysteine and the closing phenylalanine or tryptophan. The D gene is left open where the match is weak. Size is omitted from some rows. Given values are once, few, many or a class for expanded clones.

TRBJ1-5 NA TRBV12-3/TRBV12-4 NA CASSLGGAGWQPQHF TGTGCCAGCAGTTTAGGGGGGGCAGGATGGCAGCCCCAGCATTTT
TRBJ2-5 NA TRBV7-9 NA CASSFRLDQETQYF TGTGCCAGCAGCTTTCGGCTAGACCAAGAGACCCAGTACTTC
TRBJ2-3 NA TRBV6-5 few CASSYDLPRADTQYF TGTGCCAGCAGTTACGACCTCCCTCGAGCAGATACGCAGTATTTT
TRBJ1-2 TRBD1 TRBV19 few CASSTGTGYRTNNGYTF TGTGCCAGTAGCACCGGGACAGGGTATCGGACAAACAATGGCTACACCTTC
TRBJ1-1 TRBD1 TRBV7-3 NA CASSIGQGGTEAFF TGTGCCAGCAGCATAGGACAGGGCGGCACTGAAGCTTTCTTT
TRBJ2-7 NA TRBV15 NA CATSRVVGSQRTYEQYF TGTGCCACCAGCAGAGTGGTCGGCAGTCAAAGAACCTACGAGCAGTACTTC
TRBJ1-5 NA TRBV2 few CASRDNQAQPQHF TGTGCCAGCAGGGACAATCAGGCTCAGCCCCAGCATTTT
TRBJ1-5 TRBD1 TRBV11-2 NA CASSLGQGGFNQPQHF TGTGCCAGCAGCTTAGGACAAGGGGGCTTCAATCAGCCCCAGCATTTT
TRBJ1-2 NA TRBV6-1 NA CASHRDYGYTF TGTGCCAGCCACCGGGACTATGGCTACACCTTC
TRBJ1-2 TRBD1 TRBV20-1 few CSASENYRGLGYTF TGCAGTGCTTCTGAGAACTACAGGGGGCTGGGCTACACCTTC
TRBJ1-5 NA TRBV7-2 NA CASSLKLTGLAHQPQHF TGTGCCAGCAGCTTAAAATTAACAGGGTTGGCACATCAGCCCCAGCATTTT
TRBJ1-6 NA TRBV20-1 NA CSARGGNSPLHF TGCAGTGCTAGAGGAGGTAATTCACCCCTCCACTTT
TRBJ1-2 TRBD1 TRBV5-8 few CASSPTGTGSGYTF TGTGCCAGCAGCCCGACAGGGACGGGAAGTGGCTACACCTTC
TRBJ2-7 TRBD1 TRBV7-9 NA CASSQPGTGGGEQYF TGTGCCAGCAGCCAGCCGGGGACAGGGGGTGGCGAGCAGTACTTC
TRBJ1-1 NA TRBV15 NA CATSRDLGGGTEAFF TGTGCCACCAGCAGAGATTTGGGGGGTGGCACTGAAGCTTTCTTT
TRBJ2-5 TRBD2 TRBV4-2 NA CASSQSGTSGVETQYF TGTGCCAGCAGCCAATCAGGGACTAGCGGGGTAGAGACCCAGTACTTC
TRBJ2-7 TRBD1 TRBV14 NA CASSPGQGFSSYEQYF TGTGCCAGCAGCCCCGGACAGGGGTTCTCCTCCTACGAGCAGTACTTC
TRBJ1-1 NA TRBV15 NA CATSGRASTEAFF TGTGCCACCAGCGGCAGGGCGAGTACTGAAGCTTTCTTT
TRBJ1-5 NA TRBV7-2 few CASSLASTGTQPQHF TGTGCCAGCAGCTTAGCTTCTACAGGCACACAGCCCCAGCATTTT
TRBJ1-3 NA TRBV7-2 few CASSLLGRAGNTIYF TGTGCCAGCAGCTTACTGGGGCGGGCTGGAAACACCATATATTTT
TRBJ1-5 NA TRBV20-1 NA CSAQRDGSHLVHF TGCAGTGCTCAACGGGACGGATCCCATTTGGTACATTTT
TRBJ1-4 NA TRBV20-1 NA CSARRPGRQGEKLFF TGCAGTGCTAGGCGACCGGGCCGGCAGGGGGAAAAACTGTTTTTT
TRBJ2-3 NA TRBV7-8 NA CASSLAVLRKGTDTQYF TGTGCCAGCAGCTTAGCAGTCCTGCGAAAAGGCACAGATACGCAGTATTTT
TRBJ1-1 NA TRBV27 NA CASSLGQAYTEAFF TGTGCCAGCAGTTTAGGGCAGGCCTACACTGAAGCTTTCTTT
TRBJ2-5 TRBD2 TRBV9 NA CASSPQTSGGAETQYF TGTGCCAGCAGCCCCCAGACTAGCGGGGGGGCCGAGACCCAGTACTTC
TRBJ1-6 NA TRBV10-1 NA CASSGLTGSPLHF TGCGCCAGCAGTGGGCTGACGGGATCACCCCTCCACTTT
TRBJ1-5 NA TRBV25-1 NA CASSEPPQPQHF TGTGCCAGCAGTGAACCGCCTCAGCCCCAGCATTTT
TRBJ2-5 TRBD2 TRBV6-1 once CASSRRLAGEETQYF TGTGCCAGCAGTCGTCGACTAGCGGGGGAAGAGACCCAGTACTTC
TRBJ2-3 NA TRBV7-2 NA CASSLGPTDTQYF TGTGCCAGCAGCTTAGGACCCACAGATACGCAGTATTTT
TRBJ1-5 TRBD1 TRBV6-1 NA CASSETGDGQPQHF TGTGCCAGCAGTGAAACAGGGGATGGTCAGCCCCAGCATTTT
TRBJ1-2 NA TRBV7-2 few CASSLGGGASSYGYTF TGTGCCAGCAGCTTAGGTGGGGGAGCCTCTAGCTATGGCTACACCTTC
TRBJ2-1 NA TRBV28 NA CASSLEGSDNEQFF TGTGCCAGCAGTTTAGAGGGCTCCGACAATGAGCAGTTCTTC
TRBJ1-6 TRBD1 TRBV20-1 few CSGIKGQGHNSPLHF TGCAGTGGGATAAAGGGACAGGGCCATAATTCACCCCTCCACTTT
TRBJ1-2 TRBD1 TRBV7-6 NA CASSPRSPGQVSMGYGYTF TGTGCCAGCAGCCCAAGGAGCCCGGGACAGGTTTCCATGGGCTATGGCTACACCTTC
TRBJ1-1 NA TRBV19 NA CASRQVGLSTEAFF TGTGCCAGTCGACAGGTCGGTCTGAGCACTGAAGCTTTCTTT
TRBJ2-7 NA TRBV28 NA CASSLGTSVGEQYF TGTGCCAGCAGCCTCGGGACCTCAGTGGGGGAGCAGTACTTC
TRBJ2-2 TRBD1 TRBV7-9 NA CASSRDRARTGELFF TGTGCCAGCAGTAGGGACAGGGCGAGGACCGGGGAGCTGTTTTTT
TRBJ1-6 NA TRBV7-2 NA CASRYDPGSPLHF TGTGCCAGCAGGTACGACCCGGGCTCACCCCTCCACTTT
TRBJ1-5 NA TRBV6-1 NA CASRSEGLHSNQPQHF TGTGCCAGCAGGTCTGAGGGACTTCATAGCAATCAGCCCCAGCATTTT
TRBJ1-5 NA TRBV2 NA CASKAEPNQPQHF TGTGCCAGCAAGGCAGAACCAAATCAGCCCCAGCATTTT
TRBJ1-5 NA TRBV20-1 NA CSARDRGDQPQHF TGCAGTGCTAGAGACCGAGGGGATCAGCCCCAGCATTTT
TRBJ2-7 NA TRBV7-2 NA CASSLGQGGREQYF TGTGCCAGCAGCTTAGGACAGGGAGGTCGCGAGCAGTACTTC
TRBJ1-5 TRBD1 TRBV11-2 NA CASSPDRLNQPQHF TGTGCCAGCAGCCCGGACAGGTTGAACCAGCCCCAGCATTTT
TRBJ2-1 TRBD1 TRBV9 NA CASSVSGTGGTEQFF TGTGCCAGCAGCGTATCCGGGACAGGGGGCACTGAGCAGTTCTTC
TRBJ1-6 NA TRBV9 once CASSVAGQENSPLHF TGTGCCAGCAGCGTAGCGGGCCAGGAGAATTCACCCCTCCACTTT
TRBJ1-2 TRBD1 TRBV6-1 NA CASSGQGYGYTF TGTGCCAGCAGTGGACAGGGCTATGGCTACACCTTC
TRBJ2-7 NA TRBV6-1 NA CASSEPTGPGEQHF TGTGCCAGCAGTGAACCAACAGGGCCGGGGGAGCAGCACTTC
TRBJ1-6 NA TRBV20-1 few CSVSGQNSPLHF TGCAGTGTATCAGGGCAGAATTCACCCCTCCACTTT
TRBJ1-2 NA TRBV11-2 NA CASSEDRSWYGYTF TGTGCCAGCAGCGAAGACAGATCCTGGTATGGCTACACCTTC
TRBJ1-3 NA TRBV7-2 NA CASSLLTRGSGNTIYF TGTGCCAGCAGCCTGCTCACCAGAGGCTCTGGAAACACCATATATTTT
TRBJ2-4 TRBD1 TRBV15 NA CATSRTQGAGTKNIQYF TGTGCCACCAGCAGAACACAGGGGGCGGGGACCAAAAACATTCAGTACTTC
TRBJ2-2 TRBD2 TRBV6-2/TRBV6-3 once CASNSGGASRTGELFF TGTGCCAGCAATAGCGGGGGTGCCTCGCGGACCGGGGAGCTGTTTTTT
TRBJ1-2 NA TRBV6-4 NA CASRGDPLAYGYTF TGTGCCAGCAGGGGGGACCCCCTCGCTTATGGCTACACCTTC
TRBJ1-1 NA TRBV7-9 NA CASSFSVDSRKNTEAFF TGTGCCAGCAGCTTCTCTGTGGACAGCAGAAAGAACACTGAAGCTTTCTTT
TRBJ1-5 NA TRBV20-1 few CSASEGQPQHF TGCAGTGCTAGTGAAGGCCAGCCCCAGCATTTT
TRBJ2-5 NA TRBV2 NA CASSVAQETQYF TGTGCCAGCAGTGTTGCCCAAGAGACCCAGTACTTC
TRBJ2-7 TRBD2 TRBV20-1 medium-sized CSAITGGAPYEQYF TGCAGTGCTATAACGGGGGGGGCCCCCTACGAGCAGTACTTC
TRBJ2-5 NA TRBV7-2 NA CASSLIQGRETQYF TGTGCCAGCAGCCTAATACAGGGTCGAGAGACCCAGTACTTC
TRBJ1-6 NA TRBV12-3/TRBV12-4 NA CASKRTGLGNSPLHF TGTGCCAGCAAAAGAACAGGACTTGGTAATTCACCCCTCCACTTT
TRBJ2-5 TRBD1 TRBV7-3 few CASSQTGVGETQYF TGTGCCAGCAGCCAGACAGGGGTTGGGGAGACCCAGTACTTC